This TCR beta chain is from a study of spatial heterogeneity in lung cancer. Background on the study: Beta-chain sequences were consistently detected more often than alpha-chain sequences. Every unique TCR and UMI combination, on average, appeared more than ten times in raw reads.

This clonotype was observed a few times. MiXCR was run by TCRdb on the 5' RACE reads, yielding one entry per CDR3 protein. The data contain 40,000 to 50,000 distinct CDR3 sequences, approximately 15% of them singletons. Time point indicated: sample taken at primary tumor resection. The study sequenced unsorted whole RNA from tumor, nontumor lung or frozen PBMC. Specimen: PBMCs, collected at surgery. The origin of this receptor is a male donor with early-stage non-small cell lung cancer.

This CDR3 is CASRLTSGGAGEDTQYF. The CDR3 nucleotides are TGCGCCAGCAGGCTGACTAGCGGGGGGGCCGGAGAAGATACGCAGTATTTT. The gene calls are TRBV4-1 and TRBJ2-3, with 14 bases identical to TRBD2. V lost 6 bases, J lost 5 bases, and 10 bases stayed unmatched. The CDR3 length is 17 residues. The germline gives CDR1 MGHRA, CDR2 YSYEKL.